This entry features one TCR beta chain sequence. This specimen belongs to a study of blood T cells in healthy people across ages. In the study overall: T cells yielded about one barcoded beta molecule per two cells through template switching.

Peripheral blood, around 10 milliliters per donor, was collected. Then a second PCR, running about 7 to 11 cycles, was carried out with a sample-barcoded 5' primer and a J-beta primer mix. Through a template-switch adaptor with 12 random nucleotides, each cDNA molecule received a tag. Each CDR3 protein gets one entry after TCRdb re-called the 5' RACE reads with MiXCR. The table has roughly 790,000 distinct CDR3 sequences, roughly 43% seen once. The CDR3 length is 14 residues. V was clipped by 8 bases and J by 5 bases, with 19 bases between them. Germline loops: CDR1 MDHEN, CDR2 SYDVKM. V is TRBV28 and J is TRBJ2-7; unclear D gene. Material for sequencing was blood. The sequence derives from a woman in her sixties in good health. The CDR3 nucleotides are TGTGCCAGCCCCTTACCACGGTGCGGTCACGAGCAGTACTTC. Encoded protein: CASPLPRCGHEQYF.